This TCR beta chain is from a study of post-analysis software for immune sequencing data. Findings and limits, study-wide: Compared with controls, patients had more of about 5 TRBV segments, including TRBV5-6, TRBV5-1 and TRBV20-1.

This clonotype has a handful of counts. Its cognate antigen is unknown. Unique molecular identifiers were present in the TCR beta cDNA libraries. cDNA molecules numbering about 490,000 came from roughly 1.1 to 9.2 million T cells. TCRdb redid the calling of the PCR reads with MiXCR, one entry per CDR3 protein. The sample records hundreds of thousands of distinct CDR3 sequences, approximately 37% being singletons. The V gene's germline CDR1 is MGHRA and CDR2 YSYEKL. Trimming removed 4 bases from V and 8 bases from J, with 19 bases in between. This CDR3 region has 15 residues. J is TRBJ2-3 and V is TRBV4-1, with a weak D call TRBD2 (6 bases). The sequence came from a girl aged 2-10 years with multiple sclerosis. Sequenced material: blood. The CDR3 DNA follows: TGCGCCAGCAGCCTAACTCTCGCGGGGCCCGTTACGCAGTATTTT. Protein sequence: CASSLTLAGPVTQYF.